The T cell receptor (beta chain) under discussion was sequenced for a study of blood T cell repertoires in COVID-19. Across the study: PBMCs, B-cell-depleted T cells, or T cells were the source of the cDNA or gDNA that made up the material.

As processed by the authors: From reference gene primer amplification, estimates of nucleated cell counts were derived. Here immunoSEQ multiplex PCR was the method, and the copy in TCRdb shows in-frame clones only, minus some. V, J and clone size were drawn from that table, and D and trimming were deduced from the DNA. Among under 130,000 clones listed, approximately 90% were seen once. The CDR3 covers 15 residues. Germline trimming cut 3 bases from V and 1 base from J; bases unmatched to any gene: 5. The germline V gene encodes CDR1 MGHDK and CDR2 SYGVNS. The genes are TRBV25-1 and TRBJ2-5; 7 positions agree with TRBD1. The TCR sequence derives from a man aged 50-60 years in a cohort sampled during active COVID-19. The source material was peripheral blood. In DNA form, the CDR3 reads TGTGCCAGCAGTGAGGGGACAGCCACCCAAGAGACCCAGTACTTC. As protein: CASSEGTATQETQYF.